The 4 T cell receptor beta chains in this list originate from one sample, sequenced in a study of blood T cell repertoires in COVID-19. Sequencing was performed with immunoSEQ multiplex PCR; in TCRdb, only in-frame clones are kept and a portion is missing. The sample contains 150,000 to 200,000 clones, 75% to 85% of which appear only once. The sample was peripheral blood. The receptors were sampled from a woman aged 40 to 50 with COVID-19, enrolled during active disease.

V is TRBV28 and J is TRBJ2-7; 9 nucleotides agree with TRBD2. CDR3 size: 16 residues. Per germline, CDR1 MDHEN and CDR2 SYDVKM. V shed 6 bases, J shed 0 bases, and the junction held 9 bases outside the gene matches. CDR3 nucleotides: TGTGCCAGCAGACCCTATAGCGGGAGAGGCTCCTACGAGCAGTACTTC. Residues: CASRPYSGRGSYEQYF.

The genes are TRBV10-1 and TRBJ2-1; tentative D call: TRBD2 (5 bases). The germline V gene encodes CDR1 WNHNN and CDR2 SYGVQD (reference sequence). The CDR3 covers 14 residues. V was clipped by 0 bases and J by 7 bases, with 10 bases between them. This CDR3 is CASSESGPGNEQFF. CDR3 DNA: TGCGCCAGCAGTGAGTCAGGACCGGGGAATGAGCAGTTCTTC.

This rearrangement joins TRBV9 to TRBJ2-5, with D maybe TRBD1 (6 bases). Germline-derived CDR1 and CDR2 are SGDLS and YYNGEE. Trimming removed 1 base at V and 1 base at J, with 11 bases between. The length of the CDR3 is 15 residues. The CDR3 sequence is CASSVTGTLQETQYF. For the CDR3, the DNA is TGTGCCAGCAGCGTAACCGGGACACTCCAAGAGACCCAGTACTTC.

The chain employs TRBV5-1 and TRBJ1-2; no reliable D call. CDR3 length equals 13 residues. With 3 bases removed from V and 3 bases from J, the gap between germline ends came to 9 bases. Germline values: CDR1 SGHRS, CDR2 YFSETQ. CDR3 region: CASSSGGDYGYTF. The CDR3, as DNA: TGCGCCAGCAGCTCGGGCGGGGACTATGGCTACACCTTC.